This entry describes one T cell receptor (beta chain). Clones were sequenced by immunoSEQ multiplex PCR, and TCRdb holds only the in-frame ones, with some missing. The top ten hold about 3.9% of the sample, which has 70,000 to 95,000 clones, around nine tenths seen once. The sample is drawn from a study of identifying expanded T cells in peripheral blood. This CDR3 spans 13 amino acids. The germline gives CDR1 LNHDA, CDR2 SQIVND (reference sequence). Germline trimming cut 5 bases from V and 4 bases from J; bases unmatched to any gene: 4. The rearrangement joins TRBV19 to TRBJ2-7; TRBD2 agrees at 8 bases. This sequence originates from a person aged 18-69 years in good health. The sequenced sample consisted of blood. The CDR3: CASSRSGGYEQYF. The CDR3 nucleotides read TGTGCCAGTAGTCGGAGCGGGGGATACGAGCAGTACTTC. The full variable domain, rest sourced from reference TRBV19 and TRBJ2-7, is DGGITQSPKYLFRKEGQNVTLSCEQNLNHDAMYWYRQDPGQGLRLIYYSQIVNDFQKGDIAEGYSVSREKKESFPLTVTSAQKNPTAFYLCASSRSGGYEQYFGPGTRLTVT.